The entry below describes one TCR beta chain. Its cognate antigen is unknown. The PCR had 60 Vbeta and 13 Jbeta primers. Using immunoSEQ multiplex PCR, the repertoire was profiled, and TCRdb retains in-frame clones only, with some absent. The data hold around 200,000 clones, with about 89% observed a single time. These data belong to a study of cytomegalovirus exposure and HLA in healthy donors. Study as a whole: A preliminary data release comprised around 85 million unique TCRs obtained from HLA-typed donors.

Study-wide results and limits: In a later analysis, common viral pathogens appeared linked to several of the most significant clusters. TCR beta chain V- and J-gene trimming was linked, in a later analysis, to a missense variant in DCLRE1C. Generally TCR sequences proved uncommon, though certain public TCRs appeared in numerous donors.

Germline loops: CDR1 SEHNR, CDR2 FQNEAQ (reference sequence). The CDR3 contains 16 residues. Trimming removed 5 bases from V and 6 bases from J, with 21 bases in between. The receptor comes from a woman aged 18-35 years in good health and CMV-seronegative. The sample consisted of PBMCs. J is TRBJ2-3 and V is TRBV7-9; perhaps TRBD1 as D (5 bases). The CDR3: CASSLPAGNLPDTQYF. CDR3 DNA sequence: TGTGCCAGCAGCCTCCCCGCAGGGAACCTGCCGGATACGCAGTATTTT.